One sample yielded the 18 T cell receptor beta chains listed below, sequenced in a study of tumor and adjacent non-tumor tissue in lung cancer. No cell sorting was done before RNA was extracted from the tissue. The library came from three nested PCR rounds adapted from ARM-PCR protocols. TCRdb used MiXCR to reprocess the multiplex PCR reads, holding one entry per CDR3 protein. This table holds 200,000 to 250,000 distinct CDR3 sequences, 60% to 75% found once. Sequencing was done on a sample of lung tumor tissue. The receptor source for this set is a man aged 55-75 years with non-small cell lung cancer.

This clonotype has just a few counts. Possible read error: a much larger clone is one base away. This chain joins TRBV11-3 and TRBJ1-1; 7 bases align to TRBD1. Germline V gives CDR1 SGHNT, CDR2 YENEEA. CDR3 length: 14 amino acids. The CDR3 nucleotides are TGTGCCAGCAACTTAGACAGGGTCGGAACTGAAGCTTTCTTT. Encoded protein: CASNLDRVGTEAFF.

As regards this clonotype: At one boundary the junction diverges from the germline segment, which might be a read error. The chain joins TRBV12-3 or TRBV12-4 to TRBJ2-1; D is ambiguous. This CDR3 comprises 14 residues. The CDR3 coding sequence is TGTGCCAGCAGTTCGTCCGGTGGGAACGATGAGCAGTCCTTC. Protein: CASSSSGGNDEQSF.

The genes are TRBV21-1 and TRBJ2-3; whether TRBD2, the table's D call, matches the DNA was not checked. TRBV21-1 has pseudogene status. The CDR3 has 13 residues. For the CDR3, the DNA is TGTGCCAGCCGTGGACTTAGGTCAAATACGCAGTATTTT. This codes for CASRGLRSNTQYF.

V is TRBV28 and J is TRBJ2-7; D possibly corresponds to TRBD1 (6 bases). Germline V gives CDR1 MDHEN, CDR2 SYDVKM. Trimming shortened V by 9 bases and J by 5 bases, and 14 bases separated the two germline ends. CDR3 length: 12 residues. CDR3 nucleotide sequence: TGTGCCAGTACACAGGGTGTGCACGAGCAGTACTTC. Its translation is CASTQGVHEQYF. The full variable domain, its missing parts supplied by reference TRBV28 and TRBJ2-7, is DVKVTQSSRYLVKRTGEKVFLECVQDMDHENMFWYRQDPGLGLRLIYFSYDVKMKEKGDIPEGYSVSREKKERFSLILESASTNQTSMYLCASTQGVHEQYFGPGTRLTVT.

Comments on this clonotype: The junction shows a germline mismatch at one end, possibly a read error. The CDR3 sequence: CGARESSGFSEQYF. DNA of the CDR3: TGCGGTGCTAGAGAGTCTAGCGGGTTTAGCGAGCAGTACTTC. The V and J genes are TRBV20-1 and TRBJ2-7; 8 nucleotides match TRBD2. Germline loops: CDR1 DFQATT, CDR2 SNEGSKA (reference sequence). This CDR3 region has 14 residues.

A word on this clonotype: A read error may account for a junction end that differs from germline. The rearrangement joins TRBV12-3 or TRBV12-4 to TRBJ2-1; D not certain. The CDR3 has 18 residues. Here the CDR3 DNA reads TGTGCAAGCAGCTTTCTTCCGACTGGCCGGAGCTCCTACAATGAGCAGTTCTTC. Translation gives CASSFLPTGRSSYNEQFF.

As to this clonotype: A read error is possible here, since a much larger clone lies one base away. The chain carries TRBV4-1 and TRBJ1-1, with D uncertain. There are 13 residues in the CDR3. The germline V gene encodes CDR1 MGHRA and CDR2 YSYEKL. CDR3 amino acids: CTSSQVPNTEAFF. CDR3 nucleotide sequence: TGCACCAGCAGCCAGGTGCCTAACACTGAAGCTTTCTTT.

Concerning this clonotype: A much larger clone differs from this one at a single base, so this may be a read error. The gene calls are TRBV20-1 and TRBJ1-6, with TRBD1 identical over 7 bases. CDR1 and CDR2 (germline): DFQATT, SNEGSKA (reference sequence). This CDR3 region has 16 residues. This chain's CDR3 is CSARGRPGQLDSPPHF. CDR3 nucleotide sequence: TGCAGTGCTAGAGGCAGACCGGGACAGCTGGATTCACCCCCCCACTTT.

V gene TRBV5-4 combines with J gene TRBJ2-6; TRBD1 matches 11 bases. Trimming took 6 bases from V and 3 from J; bases not matched to a gene: 8. Germline V gene data show CDR1 as SGHNT and CDR2 as YYREEE (reference sequence). The CDR3 covers 17 residues. The chain's CDR3 is CASNPRTGGDGANVLTF. The DNA for the CDR3 is TGTGCCAGCAACCCCAGGACAGGGGGCGATGGGGCCAACGTCCTGACTTTC.

This clonotype was counted between two and nine times. The chain carries TRBV6-5 and TRBJ1-3; 9 bases are a match to TRBD1. Per germline, CDR1 MNHEY and CDR2 SVGAGI. The CDR3 has 17 amino acids. J lost 0 bases, V lost 5 bases, and 8 bases had no gene match. In DNA form, the CDR3 reads TGTGCCAGCAGTAAGACAGGGGGTCGCGCCTCTGGAAACACCATATATTTT. It is translated as CASSKTGGRASGNTIYF.

Concerning this clonotype itself: Relative to the germline gene, one junction end is altered; a read error may explain this. The chain uses TRBV11-3 and TRBJ2-1; the D is unclear. CDR3 size: 15 residues. Germline lookup yields CDR1 SGHNT and CDR2 YENEEA. The CDR3 DNA reads as TGTGCCAGCAGCTTAGCTGGAGCCGCCTACAGTGAGCAGTTCTTC. Translating it yields CASSLAGAAYSEQFF.

This clonotype was recorded only once. At one of its ends the junction is not consistent with the germline gene, which may arise from a read error. The rearrangement uses TRBV4-2 and TRBJ1-2; D is undetermined. The CDR3 loop spans 14 amino acids. Germline V gene lookup returns CDR1 LGHNA and CDR2 YNFKEQ. The CDR3 coding sequence is TGTGCCAGCAGCCAAGAGCAACCGACGGGTGGCTGCACCTTC. This codes for CASSQEQPTGGCTF.

The chain couples TRBV29-1 to TRBJ1-2, with no clear D. Trimming removed 8 bases from V and 1 base from J, with 11 bases in between. The CDR3 totals 12 residues. Germline CDR1 and CDR2: SQVTM and ANQGSEA. The CDR3 DNA is TGCAGCCTTTTAGGGTTTAACTATGGCTACACCTTC. Translated: CSLLGFNYGYTF. Variable domain in full (rest from reference TRBV29-1 and TRBJ1-2): SAVISQKPSRDICQRGTSLTIQCQVDSQVTMMFWYRQQPGQSLTLIATANQGSEATYESGFVIDKFPISRPNLTFSTLTVSNMSPEDSSIYLCSLLGFNYGYTFGSGTRLTVV.

The J gene is TRBJ1-4, the V gene TRBV20-1; TRBD1 aligns across 9 bases. Germline V gives CDR1 DFQATT, CDR2 SNEGSKA (reference sequence). The CDR3 spans 13 residues. This chain's CDR3 is CSARDRVREKLFF. In nucleotides, the CDR3 is TGCAGCGCACGGGACAGGGTTCGTGAAAAACTGTTTTTT.

V gene TRBV5-1 combines with J gene TRBJ2-7; 10 bases are shared with TRBD1. The CDR3 runs 14 residues. Per the germline V gene, CDR1 is SGHRS and CDR2 is YFSETQ. Trimming at V came to 2 bases and at J to 2 bases, leaving 1 base not matched to a gene. CDR3 DNA: TGCGCCAGCAGCTTAGGACAGGGGGCCTACGAGCAGTACTTC. Its protein product is CASSLGQGAYEQYF.

This chain uses TRBV20-1 with TRBJ2-1; 7 nucleotides align to TRBD2. This CDR3 is built from 17 residues. V trimming: 1 base; J trimming: 3 bases; junction bases outside the gene matches: 12. Germline lookup yields CDR1 DFQATT and CDR2 SNEGSKA (reference sequence). The CDR3 here is CSARGISGRCFYNEQFF. CDR3 DNA: TGCAGTGCTAGAGGGATTAGCGGGCGCTGTTTCTACAATGAGCAGTTCTTC.

Of note for this clonotype: A junction boundary mismatches the germline segment, possibly from a read error. The chain links TRBV5-5 to TRBJ1-5; D not resolved. From germline, CDR1 is SGHKS and CDR2 YYEKEE (reference sequence). CDR3 length: 16 residues. The CDR3 loop is CARSLGLAGANQPQHF. The CDR3 DNA is TGTGCCAGGAGCTTGGGTCTCGCAGGAGCGAATCAGCCCCAGCATTTT.

In the case of this clonotype: A much larger clone is a single base away; this may be a read error. V usage is TRBV6-1 and J usage is TRBJ2-7; D call uncertain. The CDR3 extends over 13 amino acids. Germline CDR1 and CDR2: MNHNS and SASEGT. CDR3: CASSEVGNYGQYF. The CDR3 coding sequence is TGTGCCAGCAGTGAAGTAGGGAACTACGGGCAGTACTTC.